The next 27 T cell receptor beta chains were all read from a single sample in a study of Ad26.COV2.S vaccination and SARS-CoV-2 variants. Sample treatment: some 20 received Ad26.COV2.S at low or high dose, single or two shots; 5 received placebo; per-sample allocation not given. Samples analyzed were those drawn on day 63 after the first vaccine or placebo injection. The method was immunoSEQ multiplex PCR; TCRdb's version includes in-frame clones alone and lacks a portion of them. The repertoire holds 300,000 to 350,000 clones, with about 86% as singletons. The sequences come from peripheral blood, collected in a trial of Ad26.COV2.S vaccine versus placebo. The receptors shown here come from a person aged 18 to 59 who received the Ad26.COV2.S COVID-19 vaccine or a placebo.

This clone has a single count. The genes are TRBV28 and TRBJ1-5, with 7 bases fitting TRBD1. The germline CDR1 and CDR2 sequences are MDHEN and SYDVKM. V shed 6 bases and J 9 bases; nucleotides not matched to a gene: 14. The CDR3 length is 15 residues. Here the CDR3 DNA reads TGTGCCAGCAGAACCCCGGGACAGCCAGAGAGGCCCCAGCATTTT. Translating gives CASRTPGQPERPQHF. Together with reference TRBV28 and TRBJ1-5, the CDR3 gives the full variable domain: DVKVTQSSRYLVKRTGEKVFLECVQDMDHENMFWYRQDPGLGLRLIYFSYDVKMKEKGDIPEGYSVSREKKERFSLILESASTNQTSMYLCASRTPGQPERPQHFGDGTRLSIL.

CDR3 loop: CASSPQTGGMYGYTF. DNA for the CDR3: TGTGCCAGCAGCCCCCAGACAGGGGGCATGTATGGCTACACCTTC. V gene TRBV3-1 (or the pseudogene TRBV3-2) combines with J gene TRBJ1-2; 10 bases match TRBD1. The V and J ends lost 4 bases and 5 bases, in that order; junction bases with no gene match: 7. The CDR3 totals 15 residues. CDR1 and CDR2 (germline): LGHDT, YNNKEL (reference sequence).

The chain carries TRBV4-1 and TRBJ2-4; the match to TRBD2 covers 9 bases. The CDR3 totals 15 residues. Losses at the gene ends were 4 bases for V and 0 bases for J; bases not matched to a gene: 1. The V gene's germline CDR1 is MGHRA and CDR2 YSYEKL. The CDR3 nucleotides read TGCGCCAGCAGCCTACTAGCGGGAGCCAAAAACATTCAGTACTTC. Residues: CASSLLAGAKNIQYF.

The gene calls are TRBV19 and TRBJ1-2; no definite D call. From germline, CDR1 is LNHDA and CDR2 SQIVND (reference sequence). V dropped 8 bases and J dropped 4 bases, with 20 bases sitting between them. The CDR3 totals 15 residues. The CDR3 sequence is CASDGGGILVYGYTF. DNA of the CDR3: TGTGCCAGTGATGGTGGTGGGATTTTGGTCTATGGCTACACCTTC.

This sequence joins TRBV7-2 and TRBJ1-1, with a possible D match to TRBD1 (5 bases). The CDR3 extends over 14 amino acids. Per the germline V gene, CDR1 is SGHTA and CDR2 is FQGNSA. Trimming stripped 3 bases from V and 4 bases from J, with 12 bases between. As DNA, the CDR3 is TGTGCCAGCAGCTTTGGCCAGGGAAGCACTGAAGCTTTCTTT. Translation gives CASSFGQGSTEAFF.

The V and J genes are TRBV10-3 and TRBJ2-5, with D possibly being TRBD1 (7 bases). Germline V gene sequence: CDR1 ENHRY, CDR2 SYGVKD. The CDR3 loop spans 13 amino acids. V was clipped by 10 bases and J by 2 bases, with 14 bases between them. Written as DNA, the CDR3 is TGTGCCAACAAGGGGGGACAGCAAGAGACCCAGTACTTC. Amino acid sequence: CANKGGQQETQYF.

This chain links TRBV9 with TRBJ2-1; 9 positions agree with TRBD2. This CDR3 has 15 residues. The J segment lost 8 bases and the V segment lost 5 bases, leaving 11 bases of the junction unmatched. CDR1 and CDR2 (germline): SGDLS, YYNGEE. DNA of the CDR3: TGTGCCAGCAGGTCTTACAGCGGGAGGCTCGATGAGCAGTTCTTC. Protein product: CASRSYSGRLDEQFF.

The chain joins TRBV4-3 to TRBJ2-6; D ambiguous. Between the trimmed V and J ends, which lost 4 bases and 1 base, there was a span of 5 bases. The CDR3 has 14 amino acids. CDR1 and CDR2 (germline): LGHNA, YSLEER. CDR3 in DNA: TGCGCCAGCAGCCGATTATCTGGGGCCAACGTCCTGACTTTC. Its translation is CASSRLSGANVLTF.

CDR3 residues: CSVDPYLDSYQETQYF. CDR3 bases: TGCAGCGTCGATCCTTATCTCGACAGCTATCAAGAGACCCAGTACTTC. The chain joins TRBV29-1 to TRBJ2-5; D perhaps matches TRBD1 (5 bases). The V and J ends lost 6 bases and 2 bases respectively, with 22 bases between them. Germline CDR1 reads SQVTM; CDR2 reads ANQGSEA. This CDR3 spans 16 amino acids.

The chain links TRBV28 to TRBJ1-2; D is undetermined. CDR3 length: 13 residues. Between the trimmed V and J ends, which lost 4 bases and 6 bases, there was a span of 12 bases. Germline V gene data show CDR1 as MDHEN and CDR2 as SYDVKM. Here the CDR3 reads CASSSLGWNGYTF. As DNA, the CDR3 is TGTGCCAGCAGTTCACTGGGATGGAATGGCTACACCTTC.

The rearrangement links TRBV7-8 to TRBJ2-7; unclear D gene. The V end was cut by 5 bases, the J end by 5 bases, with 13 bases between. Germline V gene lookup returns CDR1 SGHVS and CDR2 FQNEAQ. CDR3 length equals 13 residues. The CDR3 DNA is TGTGCCAGCAGCCCAAGGGTAGTCGACGAGCAGTACTTC. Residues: CASSPRVVDEQYF.

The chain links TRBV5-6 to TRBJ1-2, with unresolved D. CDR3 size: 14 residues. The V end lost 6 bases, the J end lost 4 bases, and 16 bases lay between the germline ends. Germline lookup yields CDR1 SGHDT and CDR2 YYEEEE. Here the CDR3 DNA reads TGTGCCAGCATCCTCACCCCTCGGGGCTATGGCTACACCTTC. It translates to CASILTPRGYGYTF.

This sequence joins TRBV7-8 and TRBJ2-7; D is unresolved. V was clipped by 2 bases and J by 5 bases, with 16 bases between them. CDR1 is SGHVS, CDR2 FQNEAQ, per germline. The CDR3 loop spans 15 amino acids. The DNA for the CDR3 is TGTGCCAGCAGCTTATTTAAGGGCCCACTGCACGAGCAGTACTTC. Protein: CASSLFKGPLHEQYF.

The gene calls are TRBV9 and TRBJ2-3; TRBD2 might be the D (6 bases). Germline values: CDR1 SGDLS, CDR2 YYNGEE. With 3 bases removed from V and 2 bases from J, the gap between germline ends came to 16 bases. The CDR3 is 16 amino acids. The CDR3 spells CASSGDSPRPTDTQYF. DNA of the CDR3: TGTGCCAGCAGCGGGGACTCTCCCCGACCCACAGATACGCAGTATTTT.

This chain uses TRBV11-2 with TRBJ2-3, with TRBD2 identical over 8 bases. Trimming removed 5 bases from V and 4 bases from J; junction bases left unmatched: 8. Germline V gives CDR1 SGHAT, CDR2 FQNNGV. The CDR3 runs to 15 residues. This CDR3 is CASSSGLARPDTQYF. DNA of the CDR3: TGTGCCAGCAGCAGTGGACTAGCACGCCCAGATACGCAGTATTTT. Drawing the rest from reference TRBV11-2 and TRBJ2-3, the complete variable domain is EAGVAQSPRYKIIEKRQSVAFWCNPISGHATLYWYQQILGQGPKLLIQFQNNGVVDDSQLPKDRFSAERLKGVDSTLKIQPAKLEDSAVYLCASSSGLARPDTQYFGPGTRLTVL.

CDR3 bases: TGTGCCAGCAGTTTCGGACTTTACCAAGAGACCCAGTACTTC. Translation gives CASSFGLYQETQYF. V and J are TRBV6-5 and TRBJ2-5; D is possibly TRBD2 (5 bases). V lost 4 bases and J lost 0, with 9 bases in between. Germline V lookup: CDR1 MNHEY, CDR2 SVGAGI. This CDR3 is 14 amino acids long.

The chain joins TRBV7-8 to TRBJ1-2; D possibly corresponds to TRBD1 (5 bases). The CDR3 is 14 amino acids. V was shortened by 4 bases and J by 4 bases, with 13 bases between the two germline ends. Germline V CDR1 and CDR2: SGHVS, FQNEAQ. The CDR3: CASSSQETLYGYTF. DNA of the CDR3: TGTGCCAGCAGCTCACAGGAAACCCTCTATGGCTACACCTTC.

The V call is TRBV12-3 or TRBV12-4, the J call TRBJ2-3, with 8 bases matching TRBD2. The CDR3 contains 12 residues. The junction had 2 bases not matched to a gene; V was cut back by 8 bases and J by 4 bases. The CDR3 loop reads CASQRESDTQYF. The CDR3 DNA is TGTGCCAGCCAGCGGGAGTCAGATACGCAGTATTTT.

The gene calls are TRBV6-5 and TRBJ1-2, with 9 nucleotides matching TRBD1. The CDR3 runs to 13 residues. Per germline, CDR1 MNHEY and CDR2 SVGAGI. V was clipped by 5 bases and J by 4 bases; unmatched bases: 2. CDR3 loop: CASSRDRVYGYTF. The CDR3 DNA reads TGTGCCAGCAGTCGGGACAGGGTCTATGGCTACACCTTC.

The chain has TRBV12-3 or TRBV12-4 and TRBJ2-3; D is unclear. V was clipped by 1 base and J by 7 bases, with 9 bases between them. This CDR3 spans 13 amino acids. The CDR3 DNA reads TGTGCCAGCAGTTTAGGTTTAGGGAATACGCAGTATTTT. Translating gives CASSLGLGNTQYF.

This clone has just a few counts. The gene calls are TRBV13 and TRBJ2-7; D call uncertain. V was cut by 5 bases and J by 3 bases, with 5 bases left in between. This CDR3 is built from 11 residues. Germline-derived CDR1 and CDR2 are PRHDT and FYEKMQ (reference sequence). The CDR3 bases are TGTGCCAGCAGCCCCCACTACGAGCAGTACTTC. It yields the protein CASSPHYEQYF.

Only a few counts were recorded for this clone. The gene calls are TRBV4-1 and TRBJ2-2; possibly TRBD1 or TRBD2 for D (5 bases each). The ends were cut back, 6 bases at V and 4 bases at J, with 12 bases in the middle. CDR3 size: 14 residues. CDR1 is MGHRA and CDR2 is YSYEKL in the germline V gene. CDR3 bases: TGCGCCAGCAGTCCGGGACCCCTCACCGGGGAGCTGTTTTTT. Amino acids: CASSPGPLTGELFF.

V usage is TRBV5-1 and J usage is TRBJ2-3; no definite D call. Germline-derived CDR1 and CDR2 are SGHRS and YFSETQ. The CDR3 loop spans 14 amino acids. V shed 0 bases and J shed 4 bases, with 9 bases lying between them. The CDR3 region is CASSLALEPDTQYF. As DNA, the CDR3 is TGCGCCAGCAGCTTGGCCCTAGAGCCAGATACGCAGTATTTT.

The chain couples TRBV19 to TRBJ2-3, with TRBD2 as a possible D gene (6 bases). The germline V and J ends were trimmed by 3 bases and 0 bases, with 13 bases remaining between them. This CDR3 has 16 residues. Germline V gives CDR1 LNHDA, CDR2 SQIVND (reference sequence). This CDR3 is CASSIGGRGSTDTQYF. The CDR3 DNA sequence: TGTGCCAGTAGTATCGGCGGGCGGGGCAGCACAGATACGCAGTATTTT.

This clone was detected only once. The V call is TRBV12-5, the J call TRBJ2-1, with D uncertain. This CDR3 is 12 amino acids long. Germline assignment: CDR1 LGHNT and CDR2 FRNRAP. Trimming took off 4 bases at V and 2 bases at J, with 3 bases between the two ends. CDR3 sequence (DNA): TGTGCTAGTGGTTCGACCTACAATGAGCAGTTCTTC. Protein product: CASGSTYNEQFF.

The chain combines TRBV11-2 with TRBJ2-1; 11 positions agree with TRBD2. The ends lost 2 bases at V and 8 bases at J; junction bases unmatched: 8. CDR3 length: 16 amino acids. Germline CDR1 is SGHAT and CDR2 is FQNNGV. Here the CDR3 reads CASSLRTSGGRYEQFF. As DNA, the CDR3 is TGTGCCAGCAGCTTAAGAACTAGCGGGGGAAGGTATGAGCAGTTCTTC. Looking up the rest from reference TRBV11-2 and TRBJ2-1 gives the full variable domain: EAGVAQSPRYKIIEKRQSVAFWCNPISGHATLYWYQQILGQGPKLLIQFQNNGVVDDSQLPKDRFSAERLKGVDSTLKIQPAKLEDSAVYLCASSLRTSGGRYEQFFGPGTRLTVL.

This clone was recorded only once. The CDR3 spells CASSFERANYGYTF. The CDR3, as DNA: TGCGCCAGCAGCTTCGAGAGAGCTAACTATGGCTACACCTTC. The chain uses TRBV5-1 and TRBJ1-2; D is undetermined. The germline V gene encodes CDR1 SGHRS and CDR2 YFSETQ. V was pared by 2 bases and J by 0 bases, with 8 bases between. CDR3 length equals 14 residues.